This T cell receptor beta chain appears in the sequencing data of a study of T cells in severe cutaneous drug reactions. The donors had carbamazepine-induced Stevens-Johnson syndrome or toxic epidermal necrolysis. The iRepertoire multiplex PCR system with TCR subtype-specific primers built both bulk and single-cell libraries. TCRdb reanalyzed the multiplex PCR reads, giving one entry per CDR3 protein sequence and no DNA. This sample's clone table lists approximately 9,500 distinct CDR3 sequences. CDR3 length: 14 residues. Germline lookup yields CDR1 SQVTM and CDR2 ANQGSEA. The sequenced sample consisted of cells from a skin blister. This clonotype originated in a human donor with Stevens-Johnson syndrome, a severe cutaneous drug reaction. This rearrangement joins TRBV29-1 to TRBJ2-3; TCRdb names TRBD2, which stays unverified in the absence of DNA. CDR3 in amino acids: CSVVGTKNTDTQYF.